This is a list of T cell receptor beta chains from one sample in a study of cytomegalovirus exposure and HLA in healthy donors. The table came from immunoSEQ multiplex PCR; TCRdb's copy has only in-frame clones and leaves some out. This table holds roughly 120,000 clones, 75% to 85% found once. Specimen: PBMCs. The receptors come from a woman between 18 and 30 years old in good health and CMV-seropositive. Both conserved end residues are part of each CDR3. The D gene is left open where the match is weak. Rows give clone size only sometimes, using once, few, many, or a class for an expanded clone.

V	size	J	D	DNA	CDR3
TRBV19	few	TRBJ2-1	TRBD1	TGTGCCAGTAGTATTAGGACAGGGTGGAATGAGCAGTTCTTC	CASSIRTGWNEQFF
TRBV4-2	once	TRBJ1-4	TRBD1	TGTGCCAGCAGCCAAGGACAGGGGTCGGAAAAACTGTTTTTT	CASSQGQGSEKLFF
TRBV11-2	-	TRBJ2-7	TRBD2	TGTGCCAGCACCCGGGAGGGCCAAATCTACGAGCAGTACTTC	CASTREGQIYEQYF
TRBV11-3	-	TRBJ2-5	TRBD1	TGTGCCAGCAGCTTAGGAGGGGGCGAGGAGACCCAGTACTTC	CASSLGGGEETQYF
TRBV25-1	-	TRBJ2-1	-	TGTGCCAGCAGTGGGTTCCGGGGGTCGTACAATGAGCAGTTCTTC	CASSGFRGSYNEQFF
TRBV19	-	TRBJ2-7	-	TGTGCCAGTAGTACCCCCCAGCGGCAGTACTTC	CASSTPQRQYF
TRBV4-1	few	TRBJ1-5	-	TGCGCCAGCAGCCAAGTCTTCGATCAGCCCCAGCATTTT	CASSQVFDQPQHF
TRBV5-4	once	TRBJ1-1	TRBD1	TGTGCCAGCAGCGGGCCGGGACAGGGAAACACTGAAGCTTTCTTT	CASSGPGQGNTEAFF
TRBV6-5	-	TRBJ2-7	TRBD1	TGTGCCAGCAGTGGGACAGTCGACGAGCAGTACTTC	CASSGTVDEQYF
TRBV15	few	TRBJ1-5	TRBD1	TGTGCCACCAGAGGGTTGGGGACAGGGGGCGAGCGCCAGCATTTT	CATRGLGTGGERQHF
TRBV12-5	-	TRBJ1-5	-	TGTGCTAGTGGTCCCGGGGGATGGGACCTCCTGAGCAATCAGCCCCAGCATTTT	CASGPGGWDLLSNQPQHF
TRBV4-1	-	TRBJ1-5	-	TGCGCCAGCAGCCAATGGGGGGATAGCAATCAGCCCCAGCATTTT	CASSQWGDSNQPQHF
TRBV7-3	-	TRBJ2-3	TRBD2	TGTGGCAGCAGCTTACTGTCATCTAGCGGGACCACAGATACGCAGTATTTT	CGSSLLSSSGTTDTQYF
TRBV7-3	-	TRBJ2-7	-	TGTGCCAGCAGCTTAACAGGTCTACAGCCGATCTTC	CASSLTGLQPIF
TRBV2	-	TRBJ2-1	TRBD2	TGTGCCAGCAGTGAGGGTCTAGCGGGGGATGAGCAGTTCTTC	CASSEGLAGDEQFF
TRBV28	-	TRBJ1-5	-	TGTGCCAGCAGACAGGGTTCCCAGCCCCAGCATTTT	CASRQGSQPQHF